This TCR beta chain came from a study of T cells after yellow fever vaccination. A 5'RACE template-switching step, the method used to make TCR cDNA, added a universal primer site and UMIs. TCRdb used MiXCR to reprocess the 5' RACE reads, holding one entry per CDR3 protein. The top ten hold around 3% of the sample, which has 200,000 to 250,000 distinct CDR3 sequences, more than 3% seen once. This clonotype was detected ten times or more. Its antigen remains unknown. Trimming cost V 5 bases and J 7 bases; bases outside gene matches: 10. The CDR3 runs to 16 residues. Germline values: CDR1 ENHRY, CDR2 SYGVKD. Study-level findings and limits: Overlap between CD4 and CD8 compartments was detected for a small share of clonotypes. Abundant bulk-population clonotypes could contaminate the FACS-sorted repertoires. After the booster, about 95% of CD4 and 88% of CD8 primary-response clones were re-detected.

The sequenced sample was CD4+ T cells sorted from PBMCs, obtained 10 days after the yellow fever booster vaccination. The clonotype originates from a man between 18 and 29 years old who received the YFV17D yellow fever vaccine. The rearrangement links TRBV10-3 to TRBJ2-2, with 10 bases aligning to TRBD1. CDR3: CAISSGPGQGIGELFF. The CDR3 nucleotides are TGTGCCATCAGTTCCGGCCCGGGACAGGGGATCGGGGAGCTGTTTTTT.